This T cell receptor beta chain came from a study of blood T cell repertoires in COVID-19 (dated by TCRdb to between 2020 and 2021). With respect to the entire study: Collaborator samples came from the United States, Italy and Spain and covered acute and convalescent phases of COVID-19. The material from the prospective study consisted of cDNA or gDNA derived from T cells, B-cell-depleted T cells, or PBMCs. Deeply sampled blood TCRbeta repertoires from subjects exposed to, actively infected with, or recovered from COVID-19 were included in the dataset. The repertoires were released in a freely available public database intended as a resource for research on the immune response to SARS-CoV-2. The samples were drawn from the first 160 participants of the ongoing ImmuneRACE study and from some 1,300 subjects provided by 6 global collaborators. Nearly every sample came with metadata listing a de-identified subject ID, COVID-19 status, age in years and sex. Where available, HLA class I and class II types were obtained from metadata supplied by the sample provider rather than from assay-based typing. Study-wide conclusions, independent of this receptor: Clinical and demographic metadata were provided uncurated, with the amount varying by source and participant.

The cysteine opens and the phenylalanine closes a CDR3 of 14 amino acids. Of the read, only the CDR3 DNA is kept; its 42 bases are in frame from base 1. Here V drops 5 bases and J drops 5 bases, and the junction holds 7 bases not matched to any gene. Based on the germline V gene, the CDR1 and CDR2 sequences are MDHEN and SYDVKM. In the prospective study, participants were about 18 to 89 years old, resided in about two dozen geographic areas of the United States, and were enrolled through a virtual design. In the prospective study, participants were assigned to cohorts based on the clinical history participants reported in a screening survey and a study questionnaire. In the prospective study, whole blood, serum and a nasopharyngeal or oropharyngeal swab were collected from each participant by mobile phlebotomists. Over a roughly 2-month period, participants in the prospective study had the option of providing additional blood draws and questionnaires. Prospective study blood samples were shipped either frozen or at room temperature before DNA extraction.

The immunoSEQ Assay, a bias-controlled multiplex PCR, was used to amplify TCRbeta CDR3 regions from genomic DNA. The study's own analysis went as follows. Within the assay, amplification of reference gene primers was used to estimate how many nucleated cells each sample contained. Sequence reads were collapsed and filtered to measure the absolute abundance of every unique TCRbeta CDR3 rearrangement. For each sample, productive Simpson clonality was calculated as the square root of Simpson's diversity index over productive rearrangements. This is the immuneACCESS table as TCRdb keeps it, with only in-frame sequences that have V and J called. A part of the clones is gone; compared with another copy, unresolved V genes explain less than half, and the rest is unexplained. V and J calls and clone size are those listed in that table; D and trimming were worked out from the DNA. For this sample the table gives approximately 250,000 clones, of which about 87% were detected only once. The ten largest clones capture roughly 1.2% of the sample.

In the case of this clone: It lacks a known antigen. No qualities accompany the bases; no much larger clone lies one base away.

The sample comprised PBMCs or T cells enriched from blood (not recorded which). The V gene is TRBV28 and the J gene is TRBJ1-1, with 8 bases in between that match TRBD1. The sequence came from a woman in her thirties or forties with acute COVID-19. The DNA sequence reads TGTGCCAGCAGTCCGGCAGGGGGCTGGACTGAAGCTTTCTTT. The encoded protein is CASSPAGGWTEAFF.